The sequence of this T cell receptor (beta chain) was determined in a study of somatic mutations in cytotoxic T cells in rheumatoid arthritis. Study background: Blood from the patient (about 29 ml EDTA) was drawn right after diagnosis, pretreatment. Whole-study findings and limits: Statistically, CD8+ T-cell clonality was not significantly distinct between individuals with rheumatoid arthritis and age-matched healthy controls. CD8+ clonality increased with age in rheumatoid arthritis patients but not in healthy controls.

This table comes from immunoSEQ multiplex PCR, and its TCRdb copy is limited to in-frame clones, with some not included. Here the sample spans some 15,000 clones, around 82% being singletons. Notes on this clone: Its matching antigen is unknown.

Germline V lookup: CDR1 MNHEY, CDR2 SMNVEV (reference sequence). Trimming left V 4 bases short and J 3 bases short, with 12 bases between. The CDR3 is made up of 14 amino acids. Sample: CD8+ T cells sorted from blood. The clonotype was recovered from a woman between 50 and 59 years old with rheumatoid arthritis. The chain has TRBV27 and TRBJ2-5; D may correspond to TRBD1 or TRBD2 (6 bases each). This CDR3 reads CASSYGGAEETQYF. DNA of the CDR3: TGTGCCAGCAGTTACGGGGGCGCGGAAGAGACCCAGTACTTC.